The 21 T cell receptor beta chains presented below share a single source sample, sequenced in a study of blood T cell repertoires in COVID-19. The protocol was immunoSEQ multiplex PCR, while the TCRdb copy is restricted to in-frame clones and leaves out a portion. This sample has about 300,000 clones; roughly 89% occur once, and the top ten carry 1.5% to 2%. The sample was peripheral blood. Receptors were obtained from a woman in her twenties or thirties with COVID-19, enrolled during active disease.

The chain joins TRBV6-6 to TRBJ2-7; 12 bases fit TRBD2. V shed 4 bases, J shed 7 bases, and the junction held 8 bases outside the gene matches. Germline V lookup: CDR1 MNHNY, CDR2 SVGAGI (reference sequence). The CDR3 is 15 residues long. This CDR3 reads CASSFRLAGEGEQYF. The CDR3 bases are TGTGCCAGCAGTTTCCGACTAGCGGGGGAAGGGGAGCAGTACTTC.

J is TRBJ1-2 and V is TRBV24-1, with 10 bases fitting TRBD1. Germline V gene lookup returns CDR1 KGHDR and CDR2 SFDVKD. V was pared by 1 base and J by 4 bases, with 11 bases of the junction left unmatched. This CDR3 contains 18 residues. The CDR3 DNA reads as TGTGCCACCAGTGATTTACTAGAAGGACAGGGGGTCGCCTATGGCTACACCTTC. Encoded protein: CATSDLLEGQGVAYGYTF.

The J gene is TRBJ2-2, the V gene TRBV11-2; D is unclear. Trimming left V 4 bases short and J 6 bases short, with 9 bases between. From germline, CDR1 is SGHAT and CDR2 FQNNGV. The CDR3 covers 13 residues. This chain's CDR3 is CASSSIVAGELFF. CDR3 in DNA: TGTGCCAGCAGCTCCATAGTCGCCGGGGAGCTGTTTTTT.

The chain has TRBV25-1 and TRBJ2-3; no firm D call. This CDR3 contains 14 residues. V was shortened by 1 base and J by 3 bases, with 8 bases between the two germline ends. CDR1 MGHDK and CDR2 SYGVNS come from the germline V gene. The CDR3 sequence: CASSESHKTDTQYF. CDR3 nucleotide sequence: TGTGCCAGCAGTGAATCCCACAAGACAGATACGCAGTATTTT.

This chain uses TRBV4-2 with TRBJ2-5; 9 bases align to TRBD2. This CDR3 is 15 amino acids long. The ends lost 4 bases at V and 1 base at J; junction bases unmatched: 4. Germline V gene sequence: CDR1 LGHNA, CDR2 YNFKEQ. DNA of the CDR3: TGTGCCAGCAGCCTAGCGGGGGAAACCCAAGAGACCCAGTACTTC. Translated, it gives CASSLAGETQETQYF.

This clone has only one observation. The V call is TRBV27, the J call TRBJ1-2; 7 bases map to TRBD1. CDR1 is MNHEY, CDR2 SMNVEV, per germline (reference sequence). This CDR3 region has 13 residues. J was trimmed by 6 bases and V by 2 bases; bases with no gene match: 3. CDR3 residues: CASSLRTGHGYTF. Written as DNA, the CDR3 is TGTGCCAGCAGTTTAAGGACAGGCCATGGCTACACCTTC.

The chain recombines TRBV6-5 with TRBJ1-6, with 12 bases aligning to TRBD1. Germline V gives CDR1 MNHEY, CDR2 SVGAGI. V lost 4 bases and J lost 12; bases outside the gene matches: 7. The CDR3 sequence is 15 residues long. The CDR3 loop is CASSFIGTGGVPLHF. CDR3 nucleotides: TGTGCCAGCAGTTTCATCGGGACAGGGGGCGTACCCCTCCACTTT.

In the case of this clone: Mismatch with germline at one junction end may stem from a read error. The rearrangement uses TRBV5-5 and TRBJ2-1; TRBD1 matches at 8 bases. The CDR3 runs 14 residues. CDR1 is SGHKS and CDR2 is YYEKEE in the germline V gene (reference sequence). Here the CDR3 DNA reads TGTGCCAGCAGCTCAGGGGGCTCCCACAATGAGCAGTTCTTC. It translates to CASSSGGSHNEQFF.

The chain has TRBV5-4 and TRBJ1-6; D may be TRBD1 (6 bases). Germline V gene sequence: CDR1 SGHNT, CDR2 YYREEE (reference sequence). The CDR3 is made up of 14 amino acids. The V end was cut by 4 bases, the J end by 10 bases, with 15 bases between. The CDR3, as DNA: TGTGCCAGCAGCCACGGGACAACCAAATCACCCCTCCACTTT. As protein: CASSHGTTKSPLHF.

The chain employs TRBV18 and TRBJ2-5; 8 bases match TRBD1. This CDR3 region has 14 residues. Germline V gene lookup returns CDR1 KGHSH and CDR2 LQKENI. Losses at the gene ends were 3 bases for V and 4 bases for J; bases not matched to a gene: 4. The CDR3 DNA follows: TGTGCCAGCTCACCGTCAGGGGGCTCAGAGACCCAGTACTTC. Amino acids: CASSPSGGSETQYF.

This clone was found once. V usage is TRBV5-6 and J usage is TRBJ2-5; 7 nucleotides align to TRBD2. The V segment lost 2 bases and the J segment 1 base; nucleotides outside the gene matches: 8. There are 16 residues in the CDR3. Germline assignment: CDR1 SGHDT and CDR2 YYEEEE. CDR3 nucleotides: TGTGCCAGCAGCTTCTGGGCCCGGGGGGTCCAAGAGACCCAGTACTTC. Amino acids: CASSFWARGVQETQYF.

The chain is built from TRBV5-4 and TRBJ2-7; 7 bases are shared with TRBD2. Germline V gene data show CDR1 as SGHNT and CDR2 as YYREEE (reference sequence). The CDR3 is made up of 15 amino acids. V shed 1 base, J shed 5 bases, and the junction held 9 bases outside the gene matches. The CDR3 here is CASSLNGAGDDEQYV. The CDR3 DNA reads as TGTGCCAGCAGCTTGAACGGGGCGGGGGACGACGAGCAGTACGTC.

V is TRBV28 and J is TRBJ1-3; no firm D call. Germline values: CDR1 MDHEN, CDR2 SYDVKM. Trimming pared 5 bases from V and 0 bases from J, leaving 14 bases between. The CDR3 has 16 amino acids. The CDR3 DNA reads TGTGCCAGCAGTCCCCCTGGGAGTTTCTCTGGAAACACCATATATTTT. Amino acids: CASSPPGSFSGNTIYF.

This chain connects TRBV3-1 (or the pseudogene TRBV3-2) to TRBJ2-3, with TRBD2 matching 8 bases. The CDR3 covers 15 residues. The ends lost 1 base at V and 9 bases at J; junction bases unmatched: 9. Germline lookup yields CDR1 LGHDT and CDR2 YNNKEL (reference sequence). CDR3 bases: TGTGCCAGCAGCCAAGGAGGCACGCGGGGGGCAACGCAGTATTTT. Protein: CASSQGGTRGATQYF.

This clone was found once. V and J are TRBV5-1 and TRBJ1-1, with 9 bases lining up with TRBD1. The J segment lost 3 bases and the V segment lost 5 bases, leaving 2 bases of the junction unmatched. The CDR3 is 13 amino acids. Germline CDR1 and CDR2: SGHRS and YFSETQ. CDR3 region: CASRGQGYTEAFF. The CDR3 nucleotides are TGCGCCAGCAGGGGACAGGGTTACACTGAAGCTTTCTTT. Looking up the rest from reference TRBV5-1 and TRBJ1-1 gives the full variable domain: KAGVTQTPRYLIKTRGQQVTLSCSPISGHRSVSWYQQTPGQGLQFLFEYFSETQRNKGNFPGRFSGRQFSNSRSEMNVSTLELGDSALYLCASRGQGYTEAFFGQGTRLTVV.

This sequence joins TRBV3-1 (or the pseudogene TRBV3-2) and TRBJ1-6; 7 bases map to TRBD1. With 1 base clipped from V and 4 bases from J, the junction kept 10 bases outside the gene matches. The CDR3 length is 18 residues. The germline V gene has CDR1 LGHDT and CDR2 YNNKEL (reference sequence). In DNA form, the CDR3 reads TGTGCCAGCAGCCAAGGTCTTTTCCGGGACAGTTATAATTCACCCCTCCACTTT. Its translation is CASSQGLFRDSYNSPLHF.

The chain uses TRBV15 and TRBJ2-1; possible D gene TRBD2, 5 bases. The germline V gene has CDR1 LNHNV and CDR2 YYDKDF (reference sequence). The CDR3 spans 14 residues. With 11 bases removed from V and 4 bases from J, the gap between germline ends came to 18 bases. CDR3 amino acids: CAGDDRGLYNEQFF. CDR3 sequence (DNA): TGTGCCGGTGACGATCGGGGTCTTTACAATGAGCAGTTCTTC. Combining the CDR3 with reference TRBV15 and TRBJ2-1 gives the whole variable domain DAMVIQNPRYQVTQFGKPVTLSCSQTLNHNVMYWYQQKSSQAPKLLFHYYDKDFNNEADTPDNFQSRRPNTSFCFLDIRSPGLGDTAMYLCAGDDRGLYNEQFFGPGTRLTVL.

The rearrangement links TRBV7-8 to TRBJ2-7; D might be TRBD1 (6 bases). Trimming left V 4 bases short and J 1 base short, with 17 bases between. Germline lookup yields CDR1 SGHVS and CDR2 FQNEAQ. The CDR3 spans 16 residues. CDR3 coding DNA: TGTGCCAGCAGCTCTCGATCACAGGGATCGTCCTACGAGCAGTACTTC. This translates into CASSSRSQGSSYEQYF.

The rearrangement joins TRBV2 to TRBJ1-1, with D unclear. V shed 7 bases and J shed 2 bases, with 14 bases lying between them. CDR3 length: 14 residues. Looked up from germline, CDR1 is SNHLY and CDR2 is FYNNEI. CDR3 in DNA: TGTGCCAGCATTAATGGCTTCCGTAACACTGAAGCTTTCTTT. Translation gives CASINGFRNTEAFF.

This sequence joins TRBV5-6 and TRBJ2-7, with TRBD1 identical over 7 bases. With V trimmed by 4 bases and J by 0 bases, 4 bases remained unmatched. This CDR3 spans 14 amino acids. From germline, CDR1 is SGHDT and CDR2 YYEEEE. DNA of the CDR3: TGTGCCAGCAGCATGGGGGACAGCTCCTACGAGCAGTACTTC. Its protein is CASSMGDSSYEQYF.

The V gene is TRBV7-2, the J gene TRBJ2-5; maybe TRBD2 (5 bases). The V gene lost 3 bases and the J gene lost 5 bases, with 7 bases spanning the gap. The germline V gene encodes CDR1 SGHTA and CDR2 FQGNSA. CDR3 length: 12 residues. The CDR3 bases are TGTGCCAGCAGCTTCTGGAGGGAGACCCAGTACTTC. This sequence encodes CASSFWRETQYF.